The source of this TCR beta chain is a study of control samples from healthy donors and cancer patients. Sequenced by immunoSEQ multiplex PCR; TCRdb stores in-frame clones only, minus some. The sample shows approximately 90,000 clones, just over 90% of them seen only once. Losses at the gene ends were 1 base for V and 4 bases for J; bases not matched to a gene: 16. The CDR3 sequence is 18 residues long. Germline lookup yields CDR1 SEHNR and CDR2 FQNEAQ (reference sequence). This sequence was found in a woman aged 25 to 45 in good health. The sequenced sample consisted of blood. The chain is built from TRBV7-9 and TRBJ2-7, with 7 bases identical to TRBD1. CDR3 nucleotide sequence: TGTGCCAGCAGCTTAGTAGTAGGGGACAGACAGGTACGGTACGAGCAGTACTTC. Protein product: CASSLVVGDRQVRYEQYF.